This TCR beta chain was sequenced for a study of shared clonotypes between healthy human individuals. Whole-study findings and limits: Clonotypes not shared had lower generation probabilities than those common to all four donors. Represented genetic and exposure-history diversity was restricted by having few donors.

The DNA input per sorted-subset replicate PCR was roughly 180 ng, corresponding to 30,000 or so T cell genomes. Profiling relied on immunoSEQ multiplex PCR, and the TCRdb table lists in-frame clones only, not all of them. The sample lists approximately 330,000 clones; 70% to 75% were seen once. The trim removed 2 bases at V and 8 bases at J, leaving 15 bases unmatched. CDR3 length equals 18 residues. CDR1 and CDR2 from the germline V gene are SGHTA and FQGNSA. Concerning this clone itself: The antigen is undetermined.

This receptor was obtained from a man aged 25 to 40 in good health. The chain combines TRBV7-2 with TRBJ2-1; 10 nucleotides align to TRBD2. The sequencing input was memory CD4+ T cells sorted from blood. Specified subset: CD45RA-negative fraction. The CDR3 spells CASSLISGLAGVGHEQFF. The DNA for the CDR3 is TGTGCCAGCAGCTTAATCTCCGGGCTAGCGGGAGTAGGCCATGAGCAGTTCTTC.